The T cell receptor (beta chain) under discussion was sequenced for a study of blood T cell repertoires in COVID-19. On the study more broadly: The origin of the acute and convalescent COVID-19 samples was the United States, Italy and Spain.

Authors' processing steps: The assay estimated nucleated cells by amplifying reference gene primers. Profiled with immunoSEQ multiplex PCR; TCRdb holds only in-frame clones, not every one. For V, J and clone size, that table is used; D and trimming come from the DNA. Of tens of thousands of clones listed, roughly 80% were seen once; the top ten hold 25% to 30%. Sample: peripheral blood. This receptor was identified in an elderly man with active or convalescent COVID-19.

The CDR3 sequence: CASSSTGGQDEKLFF. The CDR3, as DNA: TGTGCCAGCAGTTCCACAGGGGGCCAAGATGAAAAACTGTTTTTT. The J gene is TRBJ1-4, the V gene TRBV6-2 or TRBV6-3; 9 bases align to TRBD1. The V and J ends lost 4 bases and 6 bases, in that order; junction bases with no gene match: 6. This CDR3 region has 15 residues. Germline V lookup: CDR1 MNHEY, CDR2 SVGEGT.